The rows below give T cell receptor beta chains drawn from one sample of a study of OX40 agonist ivuxolimab in advanced cancers. Some clones are missing from TCRdb's copy, which holds only in-frame ones; the method was immunoSEQ multiplex PCR. The profile shows approximately 99,000 clones, approximately 87% of them singletons. The specimen was CD4+ or CD8+ T cells sorted from blood, collected in a trial of the OX40 agonist ivuxolimab. Receptors originate from an adult with an advanced solid tumor such as melanoma, head and neck, liver or kidney cancer. The CDR3 runs from the conserved cysteine through the conserved F or W. A D gene is named only where the DNA matches it firmly. A clone size is listed for some rows: how often the clone was seen (once, few, many), or a class if it is expanded.

size	V	D	J	CDR3	DNA
.	TRBV19	.	TRBJ1-1	CASSPRGGTDTEAFF	TGTGCCAGTAGTCCCCGGGGAGGGACGGACACTGAAGCTTTCTTT
.	TRBV4-1	.	TRBJ1-6	CASSQWTSNSPLHF	TGCGCCAGCAGCCAATGGACCTCAAATTCACCCCTCCACTTT
.	TRBV5-4	TRBD2	TRBJ2-1	CASSLGLGEGNEQFF	TGTGCCAGCAGCCTGGGGCTGGGGGAGGGCAATGAGCAGTTCTTC
.	TRBV5-1	TRBD2	TRBJ2-2	CASSPTSGGPLFF	TGCGCCAGCAGCCCTACTAGCGGGGGGCCGCTGTTTTTT
once	TRBV10-3	TRBD2	TRBJ2-1	CAIRGSGVSSYNEQFF	TGTGCCATCAGGGGTAGCGGGGTTAGCTCCTACAATGAGCAGTTCTTC
.	TRBV6-1	TRBD1	TRBJ1-2	CASRRTGGLYGYTF	TGTGCCAGCAGGAGAACAGGGGGACTTTATGGCTACACCTTC
.	TRBV7-9	.	TRBJ2-7	CASSISGRQFRDEQYF	TGTGCCAGCAGCATTTCGGGGAGACAGTTCCGCGACGAGCAGTACTTC
.	TRBV28	.	TRBJ1-2	CASSLTGRDYGYTF	TGTGCCAGCAGTTTAACAGGGAGGGATTATGGCTACACCTTC
few	TRBV6-5	.	TRBJ1-2	CASMPGTGAGYGYTF	TGTGCCAGCATGCCTGGTACAGGAGCGGGCTATGGCTACACCTTC
.	TRBV6-5	TRBD1	TRBJ1-1	CASSWGGGREAFF	TGTGCCAGCAGTTGGGGAGGGGGCCGAGAAGCTTTCTTT
.	TRBV18	.	TRBJ1-4	CASSLLDSANIFF	TGTGCCAGCTCACTCTTGGACAGCGCGAACATTTTTTTT
.	TRBV6-1	.	TRBJ1-5	CASSGVTGSGYMGNQPQHF	TGTGCCAGCAGTGGAGTTACAGGGTCCGGGTATATGGGCAATCAGCCCCAGCATTTT
.	TRBV29-1	TRBD2	TRBJ2-4	CSVLAGAKNIQYF	TGCAGCGTTCTAGCGGGAGCCAAAAACATTCAGTACTTC
.	TRBV7-9	.	TRBJ2-1	CASSSGPQQFF	TGTGCCAGCAGCTCCGGGCCGCAGCAGTTCTTC
few	TRBV5-1	TRBD1	TRBJ1-6	CASSSRDTGQGPSPLHF	TGCGCCAGCAGCTCCCGGGACACTGGACAGGGCCCTTCACCCCTCCACTTT
.	TRBV29-1	.	TRBJ2-6	CSVEDRGAGANVLTF	TGCAGCGTTGAAGACCGAGGTGCTGGGGCCAACGTCCTGACTTTC
.	TRBV6-1	.	TRBJ1-3	CASIERRSGNTIYF	TGTGCCAGCATTGAACGTCGCTCTGGAAACACCATATATTTT
.	TRBV7-8	.	TRBJ1-2	CASSLARRAWGYGYTF	TGTGCCAGCAGCTTAGCTCGACGTGCCTGGGGCTATGGCTACACCTTC
.	TRBV5-1	.	TRBJ2-5	CASSLGRETQYF	TGCGCCAGCAGCTTGGGGAGAGAGACCCAGTACTTC
.	TRBV7-2	.	TRBJ2-7	CASKIEAGPNHEQYF	TGTGCCAGCAAGATAGAGGCGGGACCAAACCACGAGCAGTACTTC
.	TRBV5-1	TRBD1	TRBJ1-1	CASSLRTTGGSGNTEAFF	TGCGCCAGCAGCTTACGGACGACAGGGGGCTCGGGGAACACTGAAGCTTTCTTT
.	TRBV4-3	TRBD1	TRBJ2-7	CASSQGDRARLNEQYF	TGCGCCAGCAGCCAAGGTGACAGGGCAAGACTGAACGAGCAGTACTTC
.	TRBV21-1	.	TRBJ2-1	CASDRLPGDNEQFF	TGTGCCAGCGACCGCCTCCCGGGCGACAATGAGCAGTTCTTC
.	TRBV19	TRBD1	TRBJ2-7	CASSKGQGSYEQYF	TGTGCCAGTAGTAAGGGACAGGGGTCTTACGAGCAGTACTTC
.	TRBV18	TRBD1	TRBJ2-7	CASSPRQGDEQYF	TGTGCCAGCTCACCCCGACAGGGGGACGAGCAGTACTTC
.	TRBV4-1	.	TRBJ1-5	CASSQGGGLGNQPQHF	TGCGCCAGCAGCCAAGGTGGGGGGCTAGGGAATCAGCCCCAGCATTTT
.	TRBV27	TRBD2	TRBJ2-2	CASSFSGSYTGELFF	TGTGCCAGCAGCTTTAGCGGGAGCTACACCGGGGAGCTGTTTTTT
.	TRBV7-2	.	TRBJ2-3	CASSLLRPGTDTQYF	TGTGCCAGCAGCTTACTGCGTCCGGGGACAGATACGCAGTATTTT
once	TRBV20-1	.	TRBJ2-3	CSARGENTQYF	TGCAGTGCCAGGGGGGAAAATACGCAGTATTTT
once	TRBV19	.	TRBJ1-1	CATRQSLNTEAFF	TGTGCCACCAGACAGTCGCTGAACACTGAAGCTTTCTTT
few	TRBV2	.	TRBJ2-7	CASGALRYEQYF	TGTGCCAGTGGAGCCCTTCGCTACGAGCAGTACTTC
few	TRBV4-1	.	TRBJ1-5	CASSQDWQGPYSNQPQHF	TGCGCCAGCAGCCAAGATTGGCAGGGACCTTATAGCAATCAGCCCCAGCATTTT
.	TRBV30	.	TRBJ1-1	CAWSVPVAGIMNTEAFF	TGTGCCTGGAGTGTACCAGTGGCAGGGATAATGAACACTGAAGCTTTCTTT
.	TRBV4-1	TRBD1	TRBJ2-7	CASSQQQGAKQYF	TGCGCCAGCAGCCAACAACAGGGGGCCAAGCAGTACTTC
.	TRBV11-2	.	TRBJ1-1	CASSLTPGKYTEAFF	TGTGCCAGCAGCCTGACTCCAGGGAAGTATACTGAAGCTTTCTTT
.	TRBV5-6	.	TRBJ1-2	CASSLDWWVPNYGYTF	TGTGCCAGCAGCTTGGACTGGTGGGTCCCTAACTATGGCTACACCTTC
.	TRBV4-2	.	TRBJ1-3	CASSQAVGDAGNTIYF	TGTGCCAGCAGCCAAGCGGTTGGCGACGCTGGAAACACCATATATTTT
.	TRBV7-9	TRBD2	TRBJ2-1	CASSLGGSVYEQFF	TGTGCCAGCAGCTTAGGCGGGAGTGTCTATGAGCAGTTCTTC
.	TRBV11-3	.	TRBJ1-3	CAVAGPGNTIYF	TGTGCCGTAGCAGGTCCTGGAAACACCATATATTTT
once	TRBV5-8	.	TRBJ2-1	CASSLVVGSYNEQFF	TGTGCCAGCAGCTTGGTGGTGGGCTCCTACAATGAGCAGTTCTTC
few	TRBV5-5	.	TRBJ2-3	CASSLAIDTQYF	TGTGCCAGCAGCTTGGCCATAGATACGCAGTATTTT
once	TRBV30	.	TRBJ1-1	CAWSVPGPTAFF	TGTGCCTGGAGTGTACCCGGTCCGACGGCTTTCTTT
.	TRBV7-6	TRBD1	TRBJ1-1	CASSLEQGARTEAFF	TGTGCCAGCAGCTTAGAACAGGGGGCAAGGACTGAAGCTTTCTTT
.	TRBV4-1	.	TRBJ1-5	CASSQEGRGQPQHF	TGCGCCAGCAGCCAAGAGGGGAGGGGACAACCCCAGCATTTT
.	TRBV19	TRBD2	TRBJ2-1	CASTHSGGLGNEQFF	TGTGCCAGTACTCACAGCGGGGGGCTCGGCAATGAGCAGTTCTTC
.	TRBV7-9	TRBD1	TRBJ1-2	CASSLGQGSYGYTF	TGTGCCAGCAGCTTAGGACAGGGAAGCTATGGCTACACCTTC
.	TRBV7-9	.	TRBJ1-1	CASSLSQGYTEAFF	TGTGCCAGCAGCTTATCCCAGGGATACACTGAAGCTTTCTTT
few	TRBV6-1	.	TRBJ2-7	CASSESWGSSYEQYF	TGTGCCAGCAGTGAAAGTTGGGGTTCCTCCTACGAGCAGTACTTC
.	TRBV19	TRBD1	TRBJ1-4	CASSIMGQEGEKLFF	TGTGCCAGTAGTATAATGGGACAGGAGGGAGAAAAACTGTTTTTT
.	TRBV5-4	.	TRBJ2-5	CASRRDLETQYF	TGTGCCAGCAGACGGGACCTAGAGACCCAGTACTTC
.	TRBV6-6	TRBD2	TRBJ2-7	CASSYATSGHPYEQYF	TGTGCCAGCAGTTACGCGACTAGCGGGCACCCCTACGAGCAGTACTTC
medium-sized	TRBV7-8	TRBD2	TRBJ2-1	CASSSPAGGYVNEQFF	TGTGCCAGCAGCTCCCCAGCGGGAGGTTACGTCAATGAGCAGTTCTTC
.	TRBV10-3	.	TRBJ2-2	CAISESGNTGELFF	TGTGCCATCAGTGAGTCTGGGAACACCGGGGAGCTGTTTTTT